This T cell receptor beta chain was retrieved from a study of T cells expressing NK-cell markers. Study information: In sorted CD3+CD56+NKG2C+, CD3+CD56+NKG2C- and CD3+CD56-NKG2C+ T cells, TCR beta repertoires were obtained.

The study, taken as a whole, reports: Expanded NKG2C+ T cell clones had unclear HCMV specificity. NKG2C+ dominant clonotype frequencies in six donors were roughly 1.0-7.5% of CD8+ T cells. In four donors, these clonotypes also led the CD3+CD56-NKG2C+ fraction.

TCRdb re-called the 5' RACE reads and gives one entry per CDR3 protein, without DNA. The sample has about 110,000 distinct CDR3 sequences, and its top ten clones hold approximately 17%. Of note for this clonotype: Antigen: not known.

The germline V gene encodes CDR1 SGHAT and CDR2 FQDESV (reference sequence). The CDR3 sequence is 19 residues long. Sequenced input: blood T cells: a sorted CD56 or NKG2C T cell subset, CD4+ or CD8+ T cells, or bulk PBMC T cells (not recorded which). J is TRBJ2-3 and V is TRBV11-1; TCRdb's D gene call, TRBD2, goes unchecked for lack of DNA. The clonotype originates from a woman aged 18 to 69 in good health. The CDR3 loop reads CASSTQGPGLAGDTDTQYF.